Following are 21 T cell receptor beta chains from one sample sequenced in a study of T cell clusters in autoimmune cytopenias. TRB was amplified from 250 ng of peripheral blood genomic DNA per sample. TRB rearrangements were amplified by touch-down multiplex PCR with mixed TRB-A/B primers. One entry per CDR3 protein, without DNA, is what TCRdb gives after re-calling the multiplex PCR reads. The sample data list under 9,500 distinct CDR3 sequences. Source material: peripheral blood. The receptor source for this set is a human donor with an autoimmune cytopenia or autoimmune hepatitis (not recorded which).

This clonotype is medium-sized (0.01 to 0.1%) by frequency. The CDR3 spells CSVARNDNGYTF. The chain has TRBV29-1 and TRBJ1-2. Germline V gene sequence: CDR1 SQVTM, CDR2 ANQGSEA. CDR3 length equals 12 residues. The whole variable domain, filled in from reference TRBV29-1 and TRBJ1-2, reads SAVISQKPSRDICQRGTSLTIQCQVDSQVTMMFWYRQQPGQSLTLIATANQGSEATYESGFVIDKFPISRPNLTFSTLTVSNMSPEDSSIYLCSVARNDNGYTFGSGTRLTVV.

This clonotype is medium-sized (0.01 to 0.1%) by frequency. The CDR3 region is CASSYSTMLAGGPLDEQYF. The chain joins TRBV6-5 to TRBJ2-7; TCRdb lists TRBD2, though no DNA is available to test this call. This CDR3 region has 19 residues. Germline V gives CDR1 MNHEY, CDR2 SVGAGI.

V gene TRBV11-2 combines with J gene TRBJ2-1; as DNA is missing, the TRBD2 call by TCRdb cannot be tested. CDR3 length equals 14 residues. Germline assignment: CDR1 SGHAT and CDR2 FQNNGV. The CDR3 reads CASSPFSGHNEQFF.

The rearrangement links TRBV6-1 to TRBJ1-5. Germline values: CDR1 MNHNS, CDR2 SASEGT. The CDR3 has 13 residues. This CDR3 is CASSEDRGQPQHF.

The V call is TRBV5-6, the J call TRBJ2-7; TCRdb selects TRBD1, and the lack of DNA leaves this call unchecked. The CDR3 contains 16 residues. The germline gives CDR1 SGHDT, CDR2 YYEEEE. The CDR3 sequence: CASSLFHRSTSYEQYF.

The chain links TRBV19 to TRBJ2-3; the D call of TRBD2 rests on TCRdb alone, since no DNA is present to check it. CDR1 and CDR2 from the germline V gene are LNHDA and SQIVND (reference sequence). The CDR3 runs 15 residues. The CDR3 protein is CASSMTSGSTDTQYF.

Its frequency marks this clonotype as medium-sized. The chain links TRBV6-5 to TRBJ2-1; TCRdb's D gene call, TRBD1, goes unchecked for lack of DNA. The germline V gene encodes CDR1 MNHEY and CDR2 SVGAGI. This CDR3 has 11 amino acids. The CDR3 loop reads CASSPGIEQFF.

CDR3 loop: CASSRDPGEKLFF. The chain is built from TRBV7-2 and TRBJ1-4; TCRdb proposes TRBD1, but this gene call is untestable without DNA. This CDR3 is built from 13 residues. From germline, CDR1 is SGHTA and CDR2 FQGNSA. Based on the CDR3 plus reference TRBV7-2 and TRBJ1-4, the full variable domain is GAGVSQSPSNKVTEKGKDVELRCDPISGHTALYWYRQSLGQGLEFLIYFQGNSAPDKSGLPSDRFSAERTGGSVSTLTIQRTQQEDSAVYLCASSRDPGEKLFFGSGTQLSVL.

The chain is built from TRBV12-3 or TRBV12-4 and TRBJ2-5; there is no DNA to check the TCRdb D call of TRBD2. The length of the CDR3 is 14 residues. The chain's CDR3 is CASSLAGRKETQYF.

The rearrangement joins TRBV19 to TRBJ1-5; with no DNA, the TCRdb D assignment of TRBD1 cannot be verified. The germline V gene encodes CDR1 LNHDA and CDR2 SQIVND (reference sequence). The CDR3 is 15 amino acids. The CDR3 reads CASSEDRGQSQPQHF. Supplemented by reference TRBV19 and TRBJ1-5, the full variable domain reads DGGITQSPKYLFRKEGQNVTLSCEQNLNHDAMYWYRQDPGQGLRLIYYSQIVNDFQKGDIAEGYSVSREKKESFPLTVTSAQKNPTAFYLCASSEDRGQSQPQHFGDGTRLSIL.

The J gene is TRBJ1-3, the V gene TRBV5-4; the TCRdb call, TRBD1, lacks DNA for checking. Germline CDR1 is SGHNT and CDR2 is YYREEE (reference sequence). The CDR3 consists of 16 residues. The chain's CDR3 is CASSLSGPSSGNTIYF.

The rearrangement uses TRBV15 and TRBJ1-4. This CDR3 has 14 residues. Germline CDR1 is LNHNV and CDR2 is YYDKDF (reference sequence). CDR3 amino acids: CATSRDLTDQKLFF.

The V and J genes are TRBV6-6 and TRBJ1-4; checking the TCRdb D call of TRBD1 is not possible without DNA. CDR1 and CDR2 from the germline V gene are MNHNY and SVGAGI (reference sequence). This CDR3 region has 15 residues. CDR3 sequence: CDSSSTGSTNEKLFF.

Judged by frequency, this clonotype is medium-sized. The rearrangement uses TRBV29-1 and TRBJ1-3. Germline V gene lookup returns CDR1 SQVTM and CDR2 ANQGSEA. There are 12 residues in the CDR3. The CDR3 sequence is CSASFPGNTIYF.

This clonotype is large by frequency. The rearrangement joins TRBV29-1 to TRBJ2-1; the D gene TCRdb calls, TRBD2, cannot be checked with no DNA. Germline V gene lookup returns CDR1 SQVTM and CDR2 ANQGSEA. This CDR3 has 12 residues. The CDR3: CSLRGGFNEQFF.

This clonotype is called medium-sized based on its frequency. The chain couples TRBV19 to TRBJ1-4. There are 15 residues in the CDR3. CDR1 is LNHDA, CDR2 SQIVND, per germline (reference sequence). CDR3 in amino acids: CASRAGPATNEKLFF.

Its frequency marks this clonotype as large. The chain couples TRBV11-1 to TRBJ2-1. The CDR3 length is 15 residues. The germline V gene has CDR1 SGHAT and CDR2 FQDESV (reference sequence). CDR3 protein: CASSFLGRSNNEQFF. Based on the CDR3 plus reference TRBV11-1 and TRBJ2-1, the full variable domain is EAEVAQSPRYKITEKSQAVAFWCDPISGHATLYWYRQILGQGPELLVQFQDESVVDDSQLPKDRFSAERLKGVDSTLKIQPAELGDSAMYLCASSFLGRSNNEQFFGPGTRLTVL.

Frequency places this clonotype as medium-sized. This rearrangement joins TRBV12-3 or TRBV12-4 to TRBJ2-3; as DNA is missing, the TRBD2 call by TCRdb cannot be tested. CDR3 length: 20 amino acids. CDR3: CASSLSRLAGSPGGTDTQYF.

This clonotype is identified as medium-sized (0.01 to 0.1%) from frequency. V is TRBV6-5 and J is TRBJ2-6; TCRdb's D call of TRBD1 is untestable without DNA. Germline-derived CDR1 and CDR2 are MNHEY and SVGAGI. The CDR3 runs 17 residues. CDR3 in amino acids: CASTRTGGVSGANVLTF.

By frequency, this clonotype is medium-sized. The chain uses TRBV11-1 and TRBJ2-1; TCRdb's D gene call, TRBD1, goes unchecked for lack of DNA. The germline gives CDR1 SGHAT, CDR2 FQDESV (reference sequence). The CDR3 runs 15 residues. The CDR3 loop is CASSISGGVYNEQFF.

This chain links TRBV19 with TRBJ2-3. Germline loops: CDR1 LNHDA, CDR2 SQIVND (reference sequence). The length of the CDR3 is 15 residues. The chain's CDR3 is CASSPVIRGTDTQYF.